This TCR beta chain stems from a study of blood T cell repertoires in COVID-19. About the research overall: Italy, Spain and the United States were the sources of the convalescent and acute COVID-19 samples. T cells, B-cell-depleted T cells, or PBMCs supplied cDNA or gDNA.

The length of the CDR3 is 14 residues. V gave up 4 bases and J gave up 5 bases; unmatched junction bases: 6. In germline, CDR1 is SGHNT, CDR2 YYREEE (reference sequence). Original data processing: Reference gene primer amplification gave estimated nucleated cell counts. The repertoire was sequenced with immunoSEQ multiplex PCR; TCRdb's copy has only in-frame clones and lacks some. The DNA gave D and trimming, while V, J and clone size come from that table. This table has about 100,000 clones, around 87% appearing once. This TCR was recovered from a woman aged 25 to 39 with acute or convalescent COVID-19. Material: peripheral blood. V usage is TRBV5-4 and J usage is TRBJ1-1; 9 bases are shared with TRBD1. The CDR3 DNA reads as TGTGCCAGCAGCCCCGGACAGGGGAGGACTGAAGCTTTCTTT. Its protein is CASSPGQGRTEAFF. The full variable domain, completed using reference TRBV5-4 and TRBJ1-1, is ETGVTQSPTHLIKTRGQQVTLRCSSQSGHNTVSWYQQALGQGPQFIFQYYREEENGRGNFPPRFSGLQFPNYSSELNVNALELDDSALYLCASSPGQGRTEAFFGQGTRLTVV.